The 30 T cell receptor beta chains in this list originate from one sample, sequenced in a study of blood T cell repertoires in COVID-19. Assay used: immunoSEQ multiplex PCR; TCRdb lists only in-frame clones, some missing. The sample contains 60,000 to 65,000 clones, approximately 79% of which appear only once. Material for sequencing was peripheral blood. These TCRs come from a man aged 55 to 70 with acute or convalescent COVID-19.

The CDR3 region is CASSPTSYGYTF. The CDR3 bases are TGTGCCAGCTCACCAACGAGCTATGGCTACACCTTC. The chain uses TRBV18 and TRBJ1-2; D uncertain. The V gene's germline CDR1 is KGHSH and CDR2 LQKENI. Trimming took 2 bases from V and 4 from J, leaving 5 bases between them. There are 12 residues in the CDR3.

This chain links TRBV5-6 with TRBJ2-3; D might be TRBD1 (6 bases). The CDR3 spans 15 residues. V shed 2 bases and J shed 3 bases, with 13 bases lying between them. The germline V gene has CDR1 SGHDT and CDR2 YYEEEE. The CDR3 here is CASSFSTGRTDTQYF. The DNA for the CDR3 is TGTGCCAGCAGCTTTAGCACAGGGCGGACAGATACGCAGTATTTT.

The table lists this clone with a count of one. The V gene is TRBV29-1, the J gene TRBJ1-2; 9 bases fit TRBD1. This CDR3 is built from 14 residues. The trim removed 5 bases at V and 6 bases at J, leaving 10 bases unmatched. In germline, CDR1 is SQVTM, CDR2 ANQGSEA. The CDR3 DNA is TGCAGCGTTAGACGCCGACAGGGGGAGAATGGCTACACCTTC. This encodes CSVRRRQGENGYTF.

This clone was detected only a few times. The chain links TRBV10-3 to TRBJ1-2, with D possibly being TRBD1 (6 bases). V was clipped by 6 bases and J by 2 bases, with 13 bases between them. Germline CDR1 and CDR2: ENHRY and SYGVKD. CDR3 length equals 14 residues. As DNA, the CDR3 is TGTGCCATCAGGACGGATACAGGGAACTATGGCTACACCTTC. It codes for CAIRTDTGNYGYTF.

This clone came up a few times. The chain links TRBV5-1 to TRBJ2-3; 9 bases are shared with TRBD2. This CDR3 has 14 residues. Germline-derived CDR1 and CDR2 are SGHRS and YFSETQ. V lost 4 bases and J lost 1; bases outside the gene matches: 1. CDR3 DNA sequence: TGCGCCAGCAGCCGGACTAGCGGCACAGATACGCAGTATTTT. As protein: CASSRTSGTDTQYF. Supplemented by reference TRBV5-1 and TRBJ2-3, the full variable domain reads KAGVTQTPRYLIKTRGQQVTLSCSPISGHRSVSWYQQTPGQGLQFLFEYFSETQRNKGNFPGRFSGRQFSNSRSEMNVSTLELGDSALYLCASSRTSGTDTQYFGPGTRLTVL.

The chain is built from TRBV24-1 and TRBJ2-2; a possible D gene is TRBD1 (5 bases). V lost 3 bases and J 4 bases, leaving 8 bases between the germline ends. This CDR3 has 14 amino acids. Germline CDR1 and CDR2: KGHDR and SFDVKD. The CDR3 spells CATSDVTVTGELFF. In DNA, the CDR3 is TGTGCCACCAGTGATGTGACAGTCACCGGGGAGCTGTTTTTT.

The V gene is TRBV7-9, the J gene TRBJ1-2; D possibly corresponds to TRBD1 (5 bases). This CDR3 is built from 12 residues. With 1 base removed from V and 10 bases from J, the gap between germline ends came to 10 bases. Germline lookup yields CDR1 SEHNR and CDR2 FQNEAQ (reference sequence). The CDR3 DNA is TGTGCCAGCAGCTTAGAATTAGGGGACTACACCTTC. This gives the protein CASSLELGDYTF.

The rearrangement uses TRBV3-1 (or the pseudogene TRBV3-2) and TRBJ2-7, with D possibly matching TRBD1 (6 bases). Germline values: CDR1 LGHDT, CDR2 YNNKEL (reference sequence). V shed 7 bases and J shed 2 bases, with 12 bases lying between them. The CDR3 extends over 13 amino acids. The CDR3 loop is CASTPGHTYEQYF. The CDR3, as DNA: TGTGCCAGCACCCCGGGACACACCTACGAGCAGTACTTC.

The rearrangement uses TRBV19 and TRBJ2-3; a weak D match, TRBD2 (6 bases). The CDR3 loop spans 15 amino acids. Germline CDR1 reads LNHDA; CDR2 reads SQIVND (reference sequence). Trimming cost V 4 bases and J 0 bases, with 11 bases left between them. The CDR3 region is CASSTGSASTDTQYF. Here the CDR3 DNA reads TGTGCCAGTAGTACCGGGAGCGCTAGCACAGATACGCAGTATTTT. Together with reference TRBV19 and TRBJ2-3, the CDR3 gives the full variable domain: DGGITQSPKYLFRKEGQNVTLSCEQNLNHDAMYWYRQDPGQGLRLIYYSQIVNDFQKGDIAEGYSVSREKKESFPLTVTSAQKNPTAFYLCASSTGSASTDTQYFGPGTRLTVL.

The chain couples TRBV6-2 or TRBV6-3 to TRBJ2-7; 14 bases align to TRBD2. This CDR3 contains 17 residues. The germline V gene has CDR1 MNHEY and CDR2 SVGEGT. Unmatched junction bases numbered 7, after V lost 4 bases and J lost 2 bases. The DNA for the CDR3 is TGTGCCAGCAGTTCGGGACTAGCGGGAGAGCGGACCTACGAGCAGTACTTC. Encoded protein: CASSSGLAGERTYEQYF.

This chain connects TRBV7-2 to TRBJ2-3; 10 bases are shared with TRBD2. The CDR3 is 14 amino acids. Germline lookup yields CDR1 SGHTA and CDR2 FQGNSA. After removal of 1 base from V and 6 bases from J, the junction contained 1 base not matched to a gene. The DNA of the CDR3 is TGTGCCAGCAGCTTAGGGGGACTAGCGGATACGCAGTATTTT. This gives the protein CASSLGGLADTQYF.

The chain couples TRBV11-2 to TRBJ2-1; no clear D gene. V lost 5 bases, J lost 7 bases, and 15 bases lay in between. The germline V gene encodes CDR1 SGHAT and CDR2 FQNNGV. CDR3 length: 14 amino acids. CDR3 in amino acids: CASSARLGKNEQFF. CDR3 nucleotide sequence: TGTGCCAGCAGCGCCAGACTGGGTAAGAATGAGCAGTTCTTC. The full variable domain, in which reference TRBV11-2 and TRBJ2-1 provide the parts outside the CDR3, is EAGVAQSPRYKIIEKRQSVAFWCNPISGHATLYWYQQILGQGPKLLIQFQNNGVVDDSQLPKDRFSAERLKGVDSTLKIQPAKLEDSAVYLCASSARLGKNEQFFGPGTRLTVL.

The CDR3 DNA is TGCAGCGTTAGGTTCCCGGGACTAGCGGGAGTTGACACCGGGGAGCTGTTTTTT. Residues: CSVRFPGLAGVDTGELFF. This sequence joins TRBV29-1 and TRBJ2-2, with 14 bases aligning to TRBD2. The CDR3 is 18 residues long. The J segment lost 3 bases and the V segment lost 5 bases, leaving 11 bases of the junction unmatched. CDR1 SQVTM and CDR2 ANQGSEA come from the germline V gene.

The table lists this clone with a few counts. The chain employs TRBV7-6 and TRBJ2-2, with D maybe TRBD2 (7 bases). Trimming stripped 5 bases from V and 7 bases from J, with 20 bases between. Germline loops: CDR1 SGHVS, CDR2 FNYEAQ. The CDR3 is 16 residues long. In DNA form, the CDR3 reads TGTGCCAGCAGCGCCCGGGGGGCGGGCCAGGGCGGGGAGCTGTTTTTT. It codes for CASSARGAGQGGELFF.

The chain carries TRBV6-5 and TRBJ2-2, with 10 bases that match TRBD2. The CDR3 loop spans 15 amino acids. V gave up 2 bases and J gave up 6 bases; unmatched junction bases: 3. Germline values: CDR1 MNHEY, CDR2 SVGAGI. The CDR3 loop is CASSYATSGPGELFF. CDR3 DNA sequence: TGTGCCAGCAGTTACGCGACTAGCGGGCCCGGGGAGCTGTTTTTT.

This chain joins TRBV7-8 and TRBJ2-7; a weak D match, TRBD1 (6 bases). This CDR3 has 15 amino acids. Germline CDR1 reads SGHVS; CDR2 reads FQNEAQ. V lost 3 bases, J lost 7 bases, and 19 bases lay in between. CDR3 in DNA: TGTGCCAGCAGCTTCGACGCATACAGGGCAGAAGAGCAGTACTTC. It codes for CASSFDAYRAEEQYF.

This clone has only one observation. The rearrangement joins TRBV6-2 or TRBV6-3 to TRBJ2-7; D remains unclear. The CDR3 extends over 13 amino acids. V lost 0 bases and J lost 6, with 9 bases in between. Germline CDR1 reads MNHEY; CDR2 reads SVGEGT. The CDR3 is CASSYSADSEQYF. CDR3 sequence (DNA): TGTGCCAGCAGTTACTCGGCCGACTCCGAGCAGTACTTC.

This clone was seen a handful of times. As DNA, the CDR3 is TGTGCCAGCAAGCGCCAGCCGAACACTGAAGCTTTCTTT. Translated: CASKRQPNTEAFF. The V and J genes are TRBV7-2 and TRBJ1-1; D is undetermined. V lost 7 bases and J 1 base, leaving 10 bases between the germline ends. The CDR3 is made up of 13 amino acids. The germline V gene encodes CDR1 SGHTA and CDR2 FQGNSA. The full variable domain, with the rest looked up from reference TRBV7-2 and TRBJ1-1, is GAGVSQSPSNKVTEKGKDVELRCDPISGHTALYWYRQSLGQGLEFLIYFQGNSAPDKSGLPSDRFSAERTGGSVSTLTIQRTQQEDSAVYLCASKRQPNTEAFFGQGTRLTVV.

The J gene is TRBJ2-5, the V gene TRBV19; D not resolved. Looked up from germline, CDR1 is LNHDA and CDR2 is SQIVND (reference sequence). This CDR3 contains 13 residues. Deletions cut 5 bases from V and 5 bases from J, with 12 bases between. DNA for the CDR3: TGTGCCAGTAGTTTACGACATCGGGAGACCCAGTACTTC. Amino acid sequence: CASSLRHRETQYF.

The genes are TRBV15 and TRBJ1-1; 7 positions agree with TRBD1. This CDR3 contains 13 residues. V was clipped by 2 bases and J by 7 bases; unmatched bases: 4. Germline V gene lookup returns CDR1 LNHNV and CDR2 YYDKDF (reference sequence). CDR3 region: CATSRRGQGEAFF. In DNA, the CDR3 is TGTGCCACCAGCAGAAGGGGGCAGGGTGAAGCTTTCTTT.

The chain employs TRBV2 and TRBJ2-1, with TRBD1 matching 8 bases. This CDR3 comprises 14 residues. The junction had 7 bases not matched to a gene; V was cut back by 3 bases and J by 9 bases. Germline-derived CDR1 and CDR2 are SNHLY and FYNNEI. CDR3 nucleotide sequence: TGTGCCAGCAGTGATTGGCAGGGGGCGCCTGAGCAGTTCTTC. Protein product: CASSDWQGAPEQFF. Supplemented by reference TRBV2 and TRBJ2-1, the full variable domain reads EPEVTQTPSHQVTQMGQEVILRCVPISNHLYFYWYRQILGQKVEFLVSFYNNEISEKSEIFDDQFSVERPDGSNFTLKIRSTKLEDSAMYFCASSDWQGAPEQFFGPGTRLTVL.

This sequence joins TRBV19 and TRBJ2-7; 12 bases fit TRBD2. Trimming removed 6 bases from V and 6 bases from J; junction bases left unmatched: 6. Per the germline V gene, CDR1 is LNHDA and CDR2 is SQIVND (reference sequence). The CDR3 consists of 14 residues. The CDR3 DNA reads TGTGCCAGTAGCCTAGCGGGAGGGTCAAGCGAGCAGTACTTC. Protein sequence: CASSLAGGSSEQYF.

The V call is TRBV6-5, the J call TRBJ2-1, with 9 bases that match TRBD2. CDR1 and CDR2 (germline): MNHEY, SVGAGI. With 0 bases clipped from V and 6 bases from J, the junction kept 6 bases outside the gene matches. The CDR3 consists of 16 residues. This CDR3 reads CASSYSAGAGGNEQFF. The CDR3 DNA follows: TGTGCCAGCAGTTACTCAGCGGGAGCGGGGGGCAATGAGCAGTTCTTC.

This clone came up a few times. The V and J genes are TRBV3-1 (or the pseudogene TRBV3-2) and TRBJ1-3; a possible D gene is TRBD1 (5 bases). Germline CDR1 reads LGHDT; CDR2 reads YNNKEL (reference sequence). The V gene lost 2 bases and the J gene lost 0 bases, with 11 bases spanning the gap. The CDR3 is 16 amino acids. CDR3 amino acids: CASSQNRLNSGNTIYF. The DNA of the CDR3 is TGTGCCAGCAGCCAAAACAGGTTAAACTCTGGAAACACCATATATTTT.

The V call is TRBV28, the J call TRBJ1-3, with 9 positions matching TRBD1. The CDR3 sequence is 16 residues long. Looked up from germline, CDR1 is MDHEN and CDR2 is SYDVKM. The trim removed 3 bases at V and 4 bases at J, leaving 7 bases unmatched. The DNA of the CDR3 is TGTGCCAGCAGTTTCCCTGGGACAGGGTGGGGAAACACCATATATTTT. This codes for CASSFPGTGWGNTIYF.

The chain couples TRBV18 to TRBJ1-6, with D uncertain. The CDR3 totals 15 residues. The germline gives CDR1 KGHSH, CDR2 LQKENI. The V gene lost 1 base and the J gene lost 7 bases, with 11 bases spanning the gap. The DNA of the CDR3 is TGTGCCAGCTCACCACTTGTCACGCGAAATTCACCCCTCCACTTT. Residues: CASSPLVTRNSPLHF.

The chain joins TRBV24-1 to TRBJ2-1, with D possibly being TRBD1 (6 bases). Per the germline V gene, CDR1 is KGHDR and CDR2 is SFDVKD. The CDR3 contains 14 residues. V gave up 7 bases and J gave up 3 bases, with 12 bases separating them. The CDR3 DNA reads TGTGCCACCAGCCGGGACACCTACTACAATGAGCAGTTCTTC. Its translation: CATSRDTYYNEQFF.

The chain carries TRBV6-5 and TRBJ1-4, with 8 bases that match TRBD1. The CDR3 consists of 15 residues. CDR1 is MNHEY, CDR2 SVGAGI, per germline. V lost 6 bases, J lost 0 bases, and 3 bases stayed unmatched. The CDR3, as DNA: TGTGCCAGCAGAACACAGGGGGCAACTAATGAAAAACTGTTTTTT. This translates into CASRTQGATNEKLFF.

The chain carries TRBV6-2 or TRBV6-3 and TRBJ2-3; TRBD1 agrees at 10 bases. There are 15 residues in the CDR3. The J segment lost 5 bases and the V segment lost 4 bases, leaving 6 bases of the junction unmatched. Germline assignment: CDR1 MNHEY and CDR2 SVGEGT. CDR3 amino acids: CASSSAGTGEDTQYF. Here the CDR3 DNA reads TGTGCCAGCAGTTCGGCCGGGACAGGGGAAGATACGCAGTATTTT.

This chain joins TRBV5-1 and TRBJ2-3, with 12 bases fitting TRBD2. V trimming: 8 bases; J trimming: 4 bases; junction bases outside the gene matches: 5. Germline CDR1 and CDR2: SGHRS and YFSETQ. The CDR3 is made up of 14 amino acids. DNA for the CDR3: TGCGCCAGTGGGACTAGCGGGCGTGCAGATACGCAGTATTTT. Its protein is CASGTSGRADTQYF.